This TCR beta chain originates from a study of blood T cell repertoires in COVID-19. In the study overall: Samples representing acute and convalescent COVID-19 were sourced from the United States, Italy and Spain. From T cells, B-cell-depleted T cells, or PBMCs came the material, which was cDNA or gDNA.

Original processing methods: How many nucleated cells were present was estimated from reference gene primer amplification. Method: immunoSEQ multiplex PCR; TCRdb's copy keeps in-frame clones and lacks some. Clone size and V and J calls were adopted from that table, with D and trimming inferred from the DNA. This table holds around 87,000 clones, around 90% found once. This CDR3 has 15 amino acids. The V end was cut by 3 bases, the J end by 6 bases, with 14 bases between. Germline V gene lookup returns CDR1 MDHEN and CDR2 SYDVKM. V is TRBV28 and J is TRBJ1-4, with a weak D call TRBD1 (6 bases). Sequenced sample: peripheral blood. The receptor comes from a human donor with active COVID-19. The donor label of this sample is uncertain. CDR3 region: CASSFSGGAYEKLFF. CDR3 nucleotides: TGTGCCAGCAGTTTTTCGGGGGGGGCGTATGAAAAACTGTTTTTT.